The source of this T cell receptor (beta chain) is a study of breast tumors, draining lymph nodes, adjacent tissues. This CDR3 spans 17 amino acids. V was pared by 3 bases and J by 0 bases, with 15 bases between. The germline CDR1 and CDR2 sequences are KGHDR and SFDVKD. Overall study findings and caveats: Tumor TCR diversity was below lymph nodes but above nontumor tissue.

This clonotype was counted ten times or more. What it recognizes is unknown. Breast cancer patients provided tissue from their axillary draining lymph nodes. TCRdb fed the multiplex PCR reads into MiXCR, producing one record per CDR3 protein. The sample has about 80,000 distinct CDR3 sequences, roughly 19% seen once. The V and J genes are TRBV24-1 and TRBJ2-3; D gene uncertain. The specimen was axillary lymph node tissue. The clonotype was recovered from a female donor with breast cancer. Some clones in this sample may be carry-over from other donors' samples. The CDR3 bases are TGTGCCACCAGTGATCCCCATCGAGGCGCTAGCACAGATACGCAGTATTTT. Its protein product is CATSDPHRGASTDTQYF.